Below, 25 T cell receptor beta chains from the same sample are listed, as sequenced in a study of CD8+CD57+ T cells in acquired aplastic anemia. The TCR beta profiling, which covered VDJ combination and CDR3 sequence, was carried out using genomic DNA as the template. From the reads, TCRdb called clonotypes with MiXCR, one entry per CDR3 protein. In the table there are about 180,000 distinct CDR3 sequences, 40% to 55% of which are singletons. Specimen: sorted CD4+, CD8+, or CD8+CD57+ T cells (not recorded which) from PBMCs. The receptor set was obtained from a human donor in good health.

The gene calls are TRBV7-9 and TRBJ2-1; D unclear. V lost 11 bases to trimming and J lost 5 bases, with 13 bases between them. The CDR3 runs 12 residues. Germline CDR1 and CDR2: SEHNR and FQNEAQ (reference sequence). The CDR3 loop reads CAALVGNNEQFF. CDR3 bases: TGTGCCGCCCTTGTAGGGAACAATGAGCAGTTCTTC.

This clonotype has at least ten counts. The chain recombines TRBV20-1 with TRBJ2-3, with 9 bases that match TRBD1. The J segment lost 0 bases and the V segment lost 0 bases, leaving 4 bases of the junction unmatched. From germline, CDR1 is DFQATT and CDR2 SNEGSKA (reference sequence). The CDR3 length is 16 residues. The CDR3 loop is CSARDPGTGSTDTQYF. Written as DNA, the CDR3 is TGCAGTGCTAGAGATCCCGGGACAGGGAGCACAGATACGCAGTATTTT.

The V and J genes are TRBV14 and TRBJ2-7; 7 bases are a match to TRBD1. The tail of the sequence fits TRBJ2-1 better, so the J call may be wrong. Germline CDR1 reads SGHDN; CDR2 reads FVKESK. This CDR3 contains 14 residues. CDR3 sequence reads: CASSQGQGKNEQFF. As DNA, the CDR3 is TGTGCCAGCAGCCAAGGACAGGGTAAAAATGAGCAGTTCTTC.

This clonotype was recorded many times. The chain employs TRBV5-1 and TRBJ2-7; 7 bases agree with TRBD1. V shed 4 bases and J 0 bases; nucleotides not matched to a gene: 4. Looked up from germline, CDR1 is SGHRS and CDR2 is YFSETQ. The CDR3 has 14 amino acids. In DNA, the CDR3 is TGCGCCAGCAGCCCCGGGACAGACTCCTACGAGCAGTACTTC. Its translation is CASSPGTDSYEQYF.

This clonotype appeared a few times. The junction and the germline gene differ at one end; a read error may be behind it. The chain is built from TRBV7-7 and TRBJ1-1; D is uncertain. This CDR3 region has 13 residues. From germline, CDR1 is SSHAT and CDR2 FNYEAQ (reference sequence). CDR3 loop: CASSTSMNTEAFF. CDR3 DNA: TGTGCTAGCAGTACGAGCATGAACACTGAAGCTTTCTTT.

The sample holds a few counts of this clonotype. The CDR3 DNA is TGTGCCAGCAGCCAATCTGGTAGGAACACTGAAGCTTTCTTT. Translated, it gives CASSQSGRNTEAFF. The chain links TRBV3-1 to TRBJ1-1; no firm D call. The germline V gene has CDR1 LGHDT and CDR2 YNNKEL (reference sequence). This CDR3 region has 14 residues. V gave up 2 bases and J gave up 1 base, with 8 bases separating them.

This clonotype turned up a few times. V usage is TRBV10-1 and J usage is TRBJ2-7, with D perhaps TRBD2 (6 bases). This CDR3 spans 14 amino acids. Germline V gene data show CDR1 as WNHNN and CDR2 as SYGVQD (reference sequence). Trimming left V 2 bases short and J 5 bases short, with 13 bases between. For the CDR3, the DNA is TGCGCCAGCAGTGAGCAGGGAGGTAACGACGAGCAGTACTTC. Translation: CASSEQGGNDEQYF.

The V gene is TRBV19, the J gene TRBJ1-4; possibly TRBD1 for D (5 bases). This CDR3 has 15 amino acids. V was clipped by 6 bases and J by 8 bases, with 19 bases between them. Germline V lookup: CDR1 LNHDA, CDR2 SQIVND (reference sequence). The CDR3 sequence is CASRPGGMVGEKLFF. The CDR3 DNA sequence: TGTGCCAGTAGACCCGGGGGAATGGTTGGGGAAAAACTGTTTTTT.

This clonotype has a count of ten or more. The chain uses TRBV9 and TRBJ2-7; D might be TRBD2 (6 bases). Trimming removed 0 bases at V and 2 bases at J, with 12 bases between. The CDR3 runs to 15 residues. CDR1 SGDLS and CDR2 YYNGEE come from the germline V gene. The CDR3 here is CASSVGGGVTYEQYF. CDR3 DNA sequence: TGTGCCAGCAGCGTAGGAGGAGGGGTGACCTACGAGCAGTACTTC.

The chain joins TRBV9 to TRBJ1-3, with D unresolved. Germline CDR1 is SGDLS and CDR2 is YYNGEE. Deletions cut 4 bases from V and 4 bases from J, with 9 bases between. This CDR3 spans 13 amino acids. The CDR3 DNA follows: TGTGCCAGCAGCTTTACTGCCGGAAACACCATATATTTT. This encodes CASSFTAGNTIYF.

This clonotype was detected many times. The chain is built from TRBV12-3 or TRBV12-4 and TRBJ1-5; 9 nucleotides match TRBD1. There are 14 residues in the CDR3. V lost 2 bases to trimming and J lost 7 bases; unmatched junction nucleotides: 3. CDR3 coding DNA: TGTGCCAGCAGTTTACGGACAGGGGAACAGCCCCAGCATTTT. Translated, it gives CASSLRTGEQPQHF.

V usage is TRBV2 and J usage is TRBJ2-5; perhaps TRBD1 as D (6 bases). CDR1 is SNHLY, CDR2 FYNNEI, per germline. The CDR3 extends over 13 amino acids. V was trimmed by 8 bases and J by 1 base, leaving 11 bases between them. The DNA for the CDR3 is TGTGCCAGCTATTCCAGGGGCCAAGAGACCCAGTACTTC. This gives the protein CASYSRGQETQYF. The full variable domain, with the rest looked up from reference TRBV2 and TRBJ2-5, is EPEVTQTPSHQVTQMGQEVILRCVPISNHLYFYWYRQILGQKVEFLVSFYNNEISEKSEIFDDQFSVERPDGSNFTLKIRSTKLEDSAMYFCASYSRGQETQYFGPGTRLLVL.

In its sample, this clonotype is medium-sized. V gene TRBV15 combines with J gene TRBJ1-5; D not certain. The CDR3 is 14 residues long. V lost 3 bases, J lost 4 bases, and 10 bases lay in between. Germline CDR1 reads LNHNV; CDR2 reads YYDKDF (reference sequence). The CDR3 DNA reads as TGTGCCACCAGCAGTGTTACCGAAAATCAGCCCCAGCATTTT. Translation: CATSSVTENQPQHF.

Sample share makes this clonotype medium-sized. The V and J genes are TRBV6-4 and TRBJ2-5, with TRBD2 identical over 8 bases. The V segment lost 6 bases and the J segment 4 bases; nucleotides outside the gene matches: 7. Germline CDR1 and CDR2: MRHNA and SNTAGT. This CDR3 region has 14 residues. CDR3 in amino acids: CASSEGLESETQYF. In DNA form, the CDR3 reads TGTGCCAGCAGCGAGGGACTAGAGTCAGAGACCCAGTACTTC.

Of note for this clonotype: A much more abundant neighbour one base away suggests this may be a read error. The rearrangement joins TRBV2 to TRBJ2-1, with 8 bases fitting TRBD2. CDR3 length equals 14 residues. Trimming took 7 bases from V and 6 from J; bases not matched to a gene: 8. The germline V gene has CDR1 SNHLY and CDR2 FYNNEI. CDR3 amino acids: CASTRGGVSNEQFF. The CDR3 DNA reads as TGTGCCAGCACCCGGGGGGGGGTGAGCAATGAGCAGTTCTTC.

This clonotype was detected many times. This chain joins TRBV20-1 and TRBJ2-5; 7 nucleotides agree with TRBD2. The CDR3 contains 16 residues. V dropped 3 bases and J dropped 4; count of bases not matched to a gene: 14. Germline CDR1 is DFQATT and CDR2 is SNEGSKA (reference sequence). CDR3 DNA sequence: TGCAGTGCTAGGAACGGCCTAGCGGAGAGGGGAGAGACCCAGTACTTC. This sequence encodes CSARNGLAERGETQYF.

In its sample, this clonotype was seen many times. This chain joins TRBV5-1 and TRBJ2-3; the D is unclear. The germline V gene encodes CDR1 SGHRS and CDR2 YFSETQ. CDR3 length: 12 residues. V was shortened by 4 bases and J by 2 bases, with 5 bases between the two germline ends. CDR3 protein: CASSLFTDTQYF. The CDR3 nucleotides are TGCGCCAGCAGCCTCTTCACAGATACGCAGTATTTT.

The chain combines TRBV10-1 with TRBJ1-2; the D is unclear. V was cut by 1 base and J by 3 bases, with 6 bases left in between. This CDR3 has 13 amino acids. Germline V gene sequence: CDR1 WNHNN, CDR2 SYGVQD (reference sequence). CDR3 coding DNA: TGCGCCAGCAGTGAGTGGATAGACTATGGCTACACCTTC. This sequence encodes CASSEWIDYGYTF.

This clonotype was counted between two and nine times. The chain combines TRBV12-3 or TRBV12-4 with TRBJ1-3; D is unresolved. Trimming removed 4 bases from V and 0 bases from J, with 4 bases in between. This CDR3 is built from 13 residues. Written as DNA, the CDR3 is TGTGCCAGCAGTTGGAACTCTGGAAACACCATATATTTT. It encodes CASSWNSGNTIYF.

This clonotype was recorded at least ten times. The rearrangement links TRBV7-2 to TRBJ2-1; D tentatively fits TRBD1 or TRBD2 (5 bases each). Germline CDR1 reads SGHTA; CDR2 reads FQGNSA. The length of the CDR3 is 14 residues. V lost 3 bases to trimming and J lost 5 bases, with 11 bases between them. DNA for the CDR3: TGTGCCAGCAGCTTCGAGGGACCACACAATGAGCAGTTCTTC. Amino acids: CASSFEGPHNEQFF. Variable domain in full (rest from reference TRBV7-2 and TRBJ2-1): GAGVSQSPSNKVTEKGKDVELRCDPISGHTALYWYRQSLGQGLEFLIYFQGNSAPDKSGLPSDRFSAERTGGSVSTLTIQRTQQEDSAVYLCASSFEGPHNEQFFGPGTRLTVL.

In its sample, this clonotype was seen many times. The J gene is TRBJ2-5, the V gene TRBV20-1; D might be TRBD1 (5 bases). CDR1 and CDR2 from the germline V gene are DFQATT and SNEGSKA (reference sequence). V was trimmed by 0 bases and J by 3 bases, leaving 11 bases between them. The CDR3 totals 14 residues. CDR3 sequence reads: CSAREGAAEETQYF. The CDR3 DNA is TGCAGTGCTAGAGAAGGGGCAGCTGAAGAGACCCAGTACTTC.

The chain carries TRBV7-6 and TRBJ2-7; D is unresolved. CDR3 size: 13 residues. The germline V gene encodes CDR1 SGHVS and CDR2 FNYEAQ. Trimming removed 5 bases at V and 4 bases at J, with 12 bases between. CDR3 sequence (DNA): TGTGCCAGCAGCCCCGAGACCGGTTACGAGCAGTACTTC. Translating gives CASSPETGYEQYF. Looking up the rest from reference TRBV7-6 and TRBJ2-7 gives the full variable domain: GAGVSQSPRYKVTKRGQDVALRCDPISGHVSLYWYRQALGQGPEFLTYFNYEAQQDKSGLPNDRFSAERPEGSISTLTIQRTEQRDSAMYRCASSPETGYEQYFGPGTRLTVT.

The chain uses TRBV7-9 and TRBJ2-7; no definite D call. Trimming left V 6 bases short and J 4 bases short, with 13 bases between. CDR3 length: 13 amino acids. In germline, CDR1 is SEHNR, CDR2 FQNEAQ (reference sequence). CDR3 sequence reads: CASSLDLIYEQYF. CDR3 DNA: TGTGCCAGCAGTTTGGACCTTATATACGAGCAGTACTTC.

The CDR3 region is CASKREAGAQYF. CDR3 nucleotides: TGTGCCAGCAAGCGGGAGGCCGGGGCCCAGTACTTC. This chain links TRBV6-5 with TRBJ2-5, with TRBD2 identical over 9 bases. The CDR3 spans 12 residues. V lost 7 bases to trimming and J lost 9 bases; unmatched junction nucleotides: 6. Germline CDR1 is MNHEY and CDR2 is SVGAGI.

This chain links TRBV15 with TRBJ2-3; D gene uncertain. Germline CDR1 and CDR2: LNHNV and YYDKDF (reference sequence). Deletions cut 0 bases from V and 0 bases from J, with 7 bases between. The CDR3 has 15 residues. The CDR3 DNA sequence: TGTGCCACCAGCAGAGATGTCTGGAGCACAGATACGCAGTATTTT. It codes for CATSRDVWSTDTQYF.